This T cell receptor beta chain was found in a study of blood T cell repertoires in COVID-19. Study-wide background: Samples representing acute and convalescent COVID-19 were sourced from the United States, Italy and Spain.

Original handling: For nucleated cells, counts were estimated from reference gene primer amplification. The table came from immunoSEQ multiplex PCR; TCRdb's copy has only in-frame clones and leaves some out. V, J and clone size were drawn from that table, and D and trimming were deduced from the DNA. The sample has 150,000 to 200,000 clones, 75% to 85% seen once. The CDR3 length is 13 residues. V dropped 3 bases and J dropped 2 bases, with 5 bases sitting between them. Sequences were obtained from peripheral blood. This TCR was recovered from a man between 60 and 70 years old with acute or convalescent COVID-19. The chain combines TRBV12-3 or TRBV12-4 with TRBJ1-3; TRBD1 is a possible D gene (5 bases). The CDR3 region is CASSLTAGNTIYF. In DNA, the CDR3 is TGTGCCAGCAGTTTGACAGCTGGAAACACCATATATTTT.